Listed below are T cell receptor beta chains from one sample, sequenced in a study of regulatory T cells in long-lasting Graves disease. MiXCR, run by TCRdb on the multiplex PCR reads, gives a single entry per CDR3 protein. The table has about 460,000 distinct CDR3 sequences, 20% to 25% seen once. The sequencing here drew on peripheral blood mononuclear cells (PBMCs), taken when the disease was refractory, from a patient treated with antithyroid drugs. The receptors come from a female donor with Graves disease. Both conserved end residues are part of each CDR3. The D gene is left open where the match is weak. Size is stated for part of the rows, as once, few or many counts, or as a class when the clone is expanded.

length	size	J	V	D	CDR3	DNA
15	many	TRBJ2-2	TRBV12-3/TRBV12-4	TRBD1	CASSITGGLTGELFF	TGTGCCAGCAGCATTACAGGGGGCTTAACCGGGGAGCTGTTTTTT
14	-	TRBJ2-7	TRBV29-1	TRBD1	CSVEGTGVPYEQYF	TGCAGCGTTGAAGGTACAGGGGTCCCCTACGAGCAGTACTTC
14	many	TRBJ1-2	TRBV2	-	CASRRGFGNYGYTF	TGTGCCAGCAGGCGGGGATTTGGAAACTATGGCTACACCTTC
15	-	TRBJ2-5	TRBV6-5	TRBD1	CASSYRTGGRETQYF	TGTGCCAGCAGTTACCGAACAGGGGGCCGAGAGACCCAGTACTTC
13	few	TRBJ2-5	TRBV4-3	-	CASSQEVRGAQYF	TGCGCCAGCAGCCAAGAAGTTCGCGGGGCCCAGTACTTC
16	many	TRBJ1-5	TRBV11-3	-	CASSPEGLLSNQPQHF	TGTGCCAGCAGCCCTGAGGGACTTCTCAGCAATCAGCCCCAGCATTTT
15	many	TRBJ1-5	TRBV6-2/TRBV6-3	-	CASSYTGRVDQPQHF	TGTGCCAGCAGTTACACCGGCAGGGTCGATCAGCCCCAGCATTTT
14	many	TRBJ1-1	TRBV12-3/TRBV12-4	-	CASRGRDSYAEAFF	TGTGCCAGCAGAGGACGAGACAGTTATGCCGAAGCTTTCTTT
13	-	TRBJ1-1	TRBV5-1	TRBD1	CASSPTGYPEAFF	TGCGCCAGCAGCCCGACAGGGTACCCCGAAGCTTTCTTT
16	-	TRBJ2-7	TRBV11-1	-	CASSSVPGAQAYEQYF	TGTGCCAGCAGCTCGGTCCCCGGGGCCCAAGCCTACGAGCAGTACTTC
15	many	TRBJ1-4	TRBV7-2	-	CASSHSGQWTEKLFF	TGTGCCAGCAGCCATTCCGGACAGTGGACCGAAAAACTGTTTTTT
14	many	TRBJ1-3	TRBV6-1	-	CASIRTEWRNTIYF	TGTGCCAGCATTAGGACAGAATGGAGAAACACCATATATTTT
14	-	TRBJ2-7	TRBV12-3/TRBV12-4	-	CANSLRGPRNEQYF	TGTGCCAACAGTTTGCGGGGGCCTAGAAACGAGCAGTACTTC
15	many	TRBJ1-6	TRBV28	-	CASSRLGGDNSPLHF	TGTGCCAGCAGTCGGCTGGGGGGCGATAATTCACCCCTCCACTTT
15	-	TRBJ2-2	TRBV9	-	CASSAGGGHTGELFF	TGTGCCAGCAGCGCAGGAGGGGGGCACACCGGGGAGCTGTTTTTT
15	many	TRBJ2-2	TRBV7-2	TRBD2	CASSLDSGRTRELFF	TGTGCCAGCAGCTTAGATAGCGGGAGGACCCGGGAGCTGTTTTTT
13	-	TRBJ2-7	TRBV6-1	-	CASTPGQNYEQYF	TGTGCCAGCACGCCCGGACAGAACTACGAGCAGTACTTC
14	few	TRBJ2-1	TRBV28	TRBD1	CASSLGTGGREQFF	TGTGCCAGCAGTCTGGGGACAGGAGGACGGGAGCAGTTCTTC
18	-	TRBJ1-5	TRBV9	-	CASSPHPGSETSNQPQHF	TGTGCCAGCAGCCCACACCCCGGCAGTGAGACTAGCAATCAGCCCCAGCATTTT
15	many	TRBJ1-2	TRBV6-1	-	CASSAAGAHGYGYTF	TGTGCCAGCAGCGCGGCAGGGGCTCATGGCTATGGCTACACCTTC
14	few	TRBJ1-4	TRBV12-3/TRBV12-4	-	CASSQGRENEKLFF	TGTGCCAGCAGCCAGGGTAGGGAGAATGAAAAACTGTTTTTT
16	many	TRBJ1-5	TRBV27	-	CASSPFPGPQSPPQHF	TGTGCCAGCAGCCCCTTTCCAGGACCCCAATCTCCGCCCCAGCATTTT
13	many	TRBJ1-2	TRBV12-3/TRBV12-4	-	CASSLSGNYGYTF	TGTGCCAGCAGTTTATCTGGGAACTATGGCTACACCTTC
15	-	TRBJ2-5	TRBV28	TRBD2	CASSLPSGGDETQYF	TGTGCCAGCAGTTTACCCAGCGGGGGGGACGAGACCCAGTACTTC
17	many	TRBJ2-5	TRBV6-1	TRBD2	CASSNPGTSGGKETQYF	TGTGCCAGCTCCAACCCCGGGACTAGCGGAGGAAAAGAGACCCAGTACTTC
15	-	TRBJ2-7	TRBV12-5	TRBD1	CASGSGTGDPYEQYF	TGTGCTAGTGGTTCCGGGACAGGGGACCCCTACGAGCAGTACTTC
13	few	TRBJ2-3	TRBV28	TRBD1	CASSLLGTGTQYF	TGTGCCAGCAGCCTGCTTGGGACAGGGACGCAGTATTTT
14	many	TRBJ1-2	TRBV2	-	CASSEHPLEFGYTF	TGTGCCAGCAGTGAACATCCCCTTGAGTTCGGCTACACCTTC
13	few	TRBJ1-5	TRBV12-3/TRBV12-4	-	CASSLDGGGTQHF	TGTGCCAGCAGTTTAGACGGGGGGGGAACCCAGCATTTT
16	many	TRBJ2-2	TRBV28	-	CASSFPPFANTGELFF	TGTGCCAGCAGTTTCCCACCGTTCGCGAACACCGGGGAGCTGTTTTTT
14	many	TRBJ2-2	TRBV12-3/TRBV12-4	-	CASSFKGNTGELFF	TGTGCCAGCAGTTTTAAGGGGAACACCGGGGAGCTGTTTTTT